The rows below give T cell receptor beta chains drawn from one sample of a study of blood T cell repertoires in COVID-19. Produced via immunoSEQ multiplex PCR; TCRdb's table is partial and in-frame only. In the table there are 300,000 to 400,000 clones, around 91% of which are singletons. Material: peripheral blood. Receptors were obtained from a woman under 30 who had recovered from COVID-19. CDR3s include the opening cysteine and the closing phenylalanine or tryptophan. A D gene is named only where the DNA matches it firmly. Some rows mark clone size as missing; the rest say once, few, many or name a class of expanded clone.

>.|TRBV27|.|TRBJ2-3
CASRTGTSTDTQYF
TGTGCCAGCCGGACGGGGACTAGCACAGATACGCAGTATTTT
>.|TRBV27|.|TRBJ2-3
CASSSRGASTDTQYF
TGTGCCAGCAGTTCCCGCGGGGCGAGCACAGATACGCAGTATTTT
>.|TRBV11-3|.|TRBJ1-1
CASSPGLMNTEAFF
TGTGCCAGCAGCCCCGGACTGATGAACACTGAAGCTTTCTTT
>once|TRBV7-9|TRBD2|TRBJ2-5
CASRGEAGRQETQYF
TGTGCCAGCAGGGGAGAAGCGGGACGCCAAGAGACCCAGTACTTC
>few|TRBV6-2/TRBV6-3|.|TRBJ1-2
CASSLAHGYTF
TGTGCCAGCAGTTTGGCCCATGGCTACACCTTC
>once|TRBV7-9|TRBD1|TRBJ2-5
CASSLGGQGETQYF
TGTGCCAGCAGCTTAGGGGGACAGGGGGAGACCCAGTACTTC
>.|TRBV5-4|TRBD2|TRBJ2-3
CASRPGLAGADTQYF
TGTGCCAGCAGGCCGGGACTAGCGGGAGCGGATACGCAGTATTTT
>.|TRBV7-2|TRBD1|TRBJ2-3
CASSLGPTGVFTDTQYF
TGTGCCAGCAGCTTAGGTCCGACAGGGGTTTTCACAGATACGCAGTATTTT
>.|TRBV13|TRBD1|TRBJ1-2
CASSHFRDRVRYGYTF
TGTGCCAGCAGCCACTTCCGGGACAGGGTTCGTTATGGCTACACCTTC
>.|TRBV18|.|TRBJ1-6
CASSSFYYGSSYNSPLHF
TGTGCCAGCTCATCCTTCTACTACGGGAGCTCCTATAATTCACCCCTCCACTTT
>.|TRBV7-8|TRBD2|TRBJ2-1
CASSLAPSGRAHNEQFF
TGTGCCAGCAGCTTAGCCCCTAGCGGGAGGGCCCACAATGAGCAGTTCTTC
>.|TRBV5-1|.|TRBJ1-2
CASSLEGVSNYGYTF
TGCGCCAGCAGCTTGGAAGGGGTATCTAACTATGGCTACACCTTC
>.|TRBV18|.|TRBJ2-5
CASSPGQQETQYF
TGTGCCAGCTCACCTGGCCAACAAGAGACCCAGTACTTC
>.|TRBV4-3|.|TRBJ2-2
CASSQVFRAAGELFF
TGCGCCAGCAGCCAAGTGTTTAGAGCGGCCGGGGAGCTGTTTTTT
>.|TRBV6-1|.|TRBJ1-2
CASSERENYGYTF
TGTGCCAGCAGTGAACGGGAAAACTATGGCTACACCTTC
>.|TRBV5-1|.|TRBJ2-3
CASSFGTGTPDTQYF
TGCGCCAGCAGCTTTGGAACAGGGACCCCAGATACGCAGTATTTT
>once|TRBV7-9|.|TRBJ2-2
CASSLPPGVGTGELFF
TGTGCCAGCAGCTTACCTCCGGGGGTCGGCACCGGGGAGCTGTTTTTT
>.|TRBV29-1|.|TRBJ2-3
CSVKYSTDTQYF
TGCAGCGTCAAGTACAGTACAGATACGCAGTATTTT
>.|TRBV19|TRBD1|TRBJ1-2
CASSISGAGGYYGYTF
TGTGCCAGTAGTATTTCTGGGGCAGGGGGTTACTATGGCTACACCTTC
>.|TRBV9|.|TRBJ2-2
CASRPGLTGELFF
TGTGCCAGCCGACCGGGACTTACCGGGGAGCTGTTTTTT
>.|TRBV19|TRBD2|TRBJ2-1
CASSLAGGDEQFF
TGTGCCAGTAGTCTGGCGGGAGGCGATGAGCAGTTCTTC
>few|TRBV2|.|TRBJ1-1
CASSVNRNTEAFF
TGTGCCAGCAGTGTAAACAGGAACACTGAAGCTTTCTTT
>.|TRBV19|TRBD1|TRBJ2-1
CASSIWTGLFF
TGTGCCAGTAGTATATGGACAGGGTTGTTCTTC
>.|TRBV7-2|TRBD1|TRBJ1-2
CASSLGGTGFSGYTF
TGTGCCAGCAGCTTAGGGGGGACAGGCTTCAGTGGCTACACCTTC
>.|TRBV20-1|TRBD1|TRBJ1-2
CSAEGAWGYTF
TGCAGTGCTGAGGGGGCTTGGGGCTACACCTTC
>.|TRBV19|TRBD1|TRBJ1-5
CASSKGPGQGYSNQPQHF
TGTGCCAGTAGTAAGGGTCCGGGACAGGGATATAGCAATCAGCCCCAGCATTTT
>.|TRBV29-1|TRBD2|TRBJ2-1
CSVDASGSYNEQFF
TGCAGCGTTGATGCTAGCGGATCCTACAATGAGCAGTTCTTC
>.|TRBV27|.|TRBJ1-2
CASSGLPGMRSYYGYTF
TGTGCCAGCAGTGGGTTGCCGGGGATGCGCTCCTATTATGGCTACACCTTC
>.|TRBV9|TRBD1|TRBJ2-1
CASSAGSGGKEQFF
TGTGCCAGCAGCGCTGGGTCAGGGGGTAAGGAGCAGTTCTTC
>.|TRBV19|TRBD2|TRBJ2-1
CASSILAGGRNEQFF
TGTGCCAGTAGTATACTAGCGGGAGGTCGGAATGAGCAGTTCTTC
>.|TRBV5-4|TRBD1|TRBJ1-1
CASRDGRQGSVTEAFF
TGTGCCAGCAGGGATGGAAGACAGGGAAGTGTGACTGAAGCTTTCTTT
>.|TRBV5-4|.|TRBJ1-3
CASSLDGLTTGNTIYF
TGTGCCAGCAGCTTGGACGGACTAACCACTGGAAACACCATATATTTT
>.|TRBV6-5|.|TRBJ1-2
CASSYSAGRDGYTF
TGTGCCAGCAGTTACTCGGCGGGCCGAGATGGCTACACCTTC
>.|TRBV19|TRBD1|TRBJ2-3
CASSIPPDRGDTQYF
TGTGCCAGTAGTATCCCTCCGGACAGGGGGGATACGCAGTATTTT
>.|TRBV25-1|.|TRBJ1-2
CASSLYPRNYGYTF
TGTGCCAGCAGCCTTTATCCTCGTAACTATGGCTACACCTTC
>.|TRBV15|TRBD1|TRBJ2-1
CATSGAGTGLYNEQFF
TGTGCCACCAGCGGGGCCGGGACAGGGTTGTACAATGAGCAGTTCTTC
>few|TRBV6-5|.|TRBJ2-1
CASTRGQYNEQFF
TGTGCCAGCACCAGGGGACAATACAATGAGCAGTTCTTC
>.|TRBV30|.|TRBJ1-1
CAWSEAGLNTEAFF
TGTGCCTGGAGTGAGGCAGGATTGAACACTGAAGCTTTCTTT
>.|TRBV29-1|.|TRBJ1-2
CSVDGSFGGYTF
TGCAGCGTTGATGGGAGCTTCGGCGGCTACACCTTC
>few|TRBV6-5|TRBD1|TRBJ1-6
CASWDRSSYNSPLHF
TGTGCCAGCTGGGACAGGAGCTCCTATAATTCACCCCTCCACTTT
>few|TRBV7-2|TRBD2|TRBJ2-5
CASSLVPSGTQETQYF
TGTGCCAGCAGCTTAGTCCCTAGCGGGACACAAGAGACCCAGTACTTC
>.|TRBV25-1|TRBD2|TRBJ2-2
CASSSTSENTGELFF
TGTGCCAGCAGTTCGACTAGCGAGAACACCGGGGAGCTGTTTTTT
>.|TRBV6-5|TRBD1|TRBJ1-1
CASSYLFGQGNTEAFF
TGTGCCAGCAGTTATCTCTTCGGACAGGGGAACACTGAAGCTTTCTTT
>.|TRBV27|.|TRBJ1-2
CASSRTGTPYGYTF
TGTGCCAGCAGTAGAACCGGGACACCATATGGCTACACCTTC
>.|TRBV24-1|TRBD1|TRBJ2-1
CATRRTGKDNEQFF
TGTGCCACCAGGAGGACAGGGAAAGACAATGAGCAGTTCTTC
>once|TRBV10-3|TRBD2|TRBJ2-1
CAIGPLAGDLSYNEQFF
TGTGCCATCGGACCTCTAGCGGGAGATTTATCTTACAATGAGCAGTTCTTC
>.|TRBV15|.|TRBJ1-5
CATSRLQGYQPQHF
TGTGCCACCAGCAGATTACAGGGATATCAGCCCCAGCATTTT
>few|TRBV7-9|.|TRBJ1-2
CASSLYGSAGYTF
TGTGCCAGCAGCTTATACGGGAGCGCTGGCTACACCTTC
>.|TRBV24-1|.|TRBJ1-2
CATSDPGEGRKNGYTF
TGTGCCACCAGTGATCCCGGGGAGGGGAGGAAGAATGGCTACACCTTC
>once|TRBV6-5|TRBD1|TRBJ1-1
CASGRQGNTEAFF
TGTGCCAGCGGGAGACAGGGAAACACTGAAGCTTTCTTT
>.|TRBV4-3|.|TRBJ2-1
CASSPASGYEQFF
TGCGCCAGCAGCCCAGCCTCAGGGTATGAGCAGTTCTTC
>.|TRBV7-9|.|TRBJ2-5
CASSWTEEEETQYF
TGTGCCAGCAGCTGGACTGAGGAGGAAGAGACCCAGTACTTC
>.|TRBV12-5|.|TRBJ2-5
CASCQGGGEGETQYF
TGTGCTAGTTGTCAGGGGGGAGGCGAGGGAGAGACCCAGTACTTC
>medium-sized|TRBV4-1|TRBD2|TRBJ2-1
CASSQASGSYNEQFF
TGCGCCAGCAGCCAGGCTAGCGGCTCCTACAATGAGCAGTTCTTC
>few|TRBV7-8|TRBD2|TRBJ2-3
CASSMGLAGSVDTQYF
TGTGCCAGCAGCATGGGACTAGCGGGATCGGTAGATACGCAGTATTTT